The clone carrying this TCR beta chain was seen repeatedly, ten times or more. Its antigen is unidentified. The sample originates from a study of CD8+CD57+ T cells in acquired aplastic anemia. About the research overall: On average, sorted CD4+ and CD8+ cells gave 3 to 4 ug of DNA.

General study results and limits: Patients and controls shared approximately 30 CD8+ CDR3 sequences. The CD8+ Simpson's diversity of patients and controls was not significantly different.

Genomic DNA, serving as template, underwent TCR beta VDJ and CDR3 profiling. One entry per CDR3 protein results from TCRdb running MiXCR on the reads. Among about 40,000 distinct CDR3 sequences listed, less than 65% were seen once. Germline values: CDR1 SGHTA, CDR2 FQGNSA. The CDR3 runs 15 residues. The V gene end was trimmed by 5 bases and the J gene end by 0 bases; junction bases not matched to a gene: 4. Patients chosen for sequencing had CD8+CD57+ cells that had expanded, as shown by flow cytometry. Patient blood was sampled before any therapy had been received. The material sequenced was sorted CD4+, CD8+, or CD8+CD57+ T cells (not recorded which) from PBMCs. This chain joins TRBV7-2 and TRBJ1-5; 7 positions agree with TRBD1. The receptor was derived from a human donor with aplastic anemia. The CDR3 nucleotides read TGTGCCAGCAGCCCAGGGACAGCTAGCAATCAGCCCCAGCATTTT. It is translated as CASSPGTASNQPQHF.